This T cell receptor (beta chain) stems from a study of identifying expanded T cells in peripheral blood. General study findings and limits: Approximately 2-week clone count variance significantly increased as total template count grew.

The CDR3 has 15 residues. The V segment lost 2 bases and the J segment 4 bases; nucleotides outside the gene matches: 6. From germline, CDR1 is SGHTA and CDR2 FQGNSA. Method: immunoSEQ multiplex PCR; TCRdb's copy keeps in-frame clones and lacks some. The sample includes 100,000 or so clones, roughly 89% of them seen just once. No infections or other immune events were documented during collection. A remark on this clone: Its target is unknown.

The sequenced material came from blood. The receptor was derived from a person aged 18 to 70 in good health. The chain joins TRBV7-2 to TRBJ2-7, with 9 bases lining up with TRBD1. CDR3 protein: CASSLNPTGGYEQYF. The CDR3, as DNA: TGTGCCAGCAGCTTAAATCCGACAGGGGGGTACGAGCAGTACTTC. Complete variable domain (other parts from reference TRBV7-2 and TRBJ2-7): GAGVSQSPSNKVTEKGKDVELRCDPISGHTALYWYRQSLGQGLEFLIYFQGNSAPDKSGLPSDRFSAERTGGSVSTLTIQRTQQEDSAVYLCASSLNPTGGYEQYFGPGTRLTVT.